This note documents a single TCR beta chain sequence. The data originate from a study of blood T cell repertoires in COVID-19. The V and J ends lost 6 bases and 0 bases respectively, with 14 bases between them. Germline V gene data show CDR1 as SQVTM and CDR2 as ANQGSEA. The CDR3 consists of 14 residues. Some clones are missing from TCRdb's copy, which holds only in-frame ones; the method was immunoSEQ multiplex PCR. The sample shows 200,000 to 250,000 clones, roughly 85% of them seen only once. Sample: PBMCs or T cells enriched from blood (not recorded which). The receptor comes from a woman between 45 and 60 years old with acute COVID-19. This chain uses TRBV29-1 with TRBJ1-1, with D perhaps matching TRBD1 (5 bases). The CDR3 region is CSVPGSKMNTEAFF. DNA for the CDR3: TGCAGCGTCCCAGGGTCAAAGATGAACACTGAAGCTTTCTTT.